The 29 T cell receptor beta chains below all came from one sample that was sequenced in a study of shared clonotypes between healthy human individuals. Generated by immunoSEQ multiplex PCR, the TCRdb table keeps only in-frame clones and is missing some. The sample lists roughly 650,000 clones, 95% to 97% occurring once. Positive CCR7 selection of CD45RO-negative cells yielded the naive CD8 cells, and terminally differentiated effector memory CD45RA+ cells were excluded. Material: naive CD8+ T cells sorted from blood. Every receptor here comes from a woman aged 25 to 45 in good health.

The chain has TRBV6-1 and TRBJ1-2; a weak D match, TRBD1 (6 bases). CDR3 size: 16 residues. Germline V gene sequence: CDR1 MNHNS, CDR2 SASEGT. With 2 bases removed from V and 0 bases from J, the gap between germline ends came to 13 bases. The CDR3 region has the DNA TGTGCCAGCAGTGAATCTTGGACAGCCCCTAACTATGGCTACACCTTC. It codes for CASSESWTAPNYGYTF.

This chain links TRBV2 with TRBJ2-4, with D maybe TRBD1 (5 bases). V was shortened by 8 bases and J by 6 bases, with 17 bases between the two germline ends. The CDR3 totals 14 residues. Germline V CDR1 and CDR2: SNHLY, FYNNEI. The CDR3 region has the DNA TGTGCCAGCGAGTCGGGCAGGGTAACAAACATTCAGTACTTC. Translating it yields CASESGRVTNIQYF.

The chain has TRBV11-2 and TRBJ2-7; 7 nucleotides align to TRBD1. The V gene end was trimmed by 5 bases and the J gene end by 2 bases; junction bases not matched to a gene: 12. The CDR3 has 16 residues. Germline values: CDR1 SGHAT, CDR2 FQNNGV. The CDR3: CASSKVRDRRAYEQYF. CDR3 nucleotides: TGTGCCAGCAGCAAGGTCCGGGACAGACGCGCCTACGAGCAGTACTTC.

The V and J genes are TRBV10-1 and TRBJ2-3, with D possibly matching TRBD2 (5 bases). This CDR3 contains 15 residues. The germline V gene encodes CDR1 WNHNN and CDR2 SYGVQD (reference sequence). V lost 0 bases, J lost 2 bases, and 9 bases lay in between. CDR3 coding DNA: TGCGCCAGCAGTGAGTCGGAGCTAGCCACAGATACGCAGTATTTT. It yields the protein CASSESELATDTQYF.

Note on this clone: Its ends do not fully match the called genes, so a read error is possible. The chain carries TRBV7-9 and TRBJ2-1, with 8 bases fitting TRBD1. CDR1 SEHNR and CDR2 FQNEAQ come from the germline V gene (reference sequence). This CDR3 has 11 residues. The DNA of the CDR3 is TGTGCCAGCAGCCAAGGACAGGGAGAGATCTTC. Translation gives CASSQGQGEIF.

This clone has a handful of counts. The chain is built from TRBV28 and TRBJ1-1, with D maybe TRBD1 (5 bases). Germline CDR1 reads MDHEN; CDR2 reads SYDVKM. V lost 8 bases and J 5 bases, leaving 12 bases between the germline ends. The CDR3 is made up of 12 amino acids. The CDR3 region has the DNA TGTGCCAGCGTATCAGGGAAAACTGAAGCTTTCTTT. Translation: CASVSGKTEAFF.

The chain is built from TRBV28 and TRBJ2-7; D is unresolved. Trimming cost V 4 bases and J 3 bases, with 13 bases left between them. CDR3 length: 14 residues. Germline CDR1 is MDHEN and CDR2 is SYDVKM. CDR3: CASSSRARHYEQYF. For the CDR3, the DNA is TGTGCCAGCAGTTCTCGGGCACGCCACTACGAGCAGTACTTC.

V usage is TRBV19 and J usage is TRBJ2-6, with D hard to call. The CDR3 has 15 amino acids. From germline, CDR1 is LNHDA and CDR2 SQIVND (reference sequence). Between the trimmed V and J ends, which lost 7 bases and 0 bases, there was a span of 10 bases. The CDR3 loop reads CASTAPSSGANVLTF. CDR3 sequence (DNA): TGTGCCAGTACCGCTCCGAGCTCTGGGGCCAACGTCCTGACTTTC. The full variable domain, completed using reference TRBV19 and TRBJ2-6, is DGGITQSPKYLFRKEGQNVTLSCEQNLNHDAMYWYRQDPGQGLRLIYYSQIVNDFQKGDIAEGYSVSREKKESFPLTVTSAQKNPTAFYLCASTAPSSGANVLTFGAGSRLTVL.

The chain employs TRBV28 and TRBJ2-1; tentative D call: TRBD1 (6 bases). From germline, CDR1 is MDHEN and CDR2 SYDVKM. Trimming took off 5 bases at V and 4 bases at J, with 9 bases between the two ends. The CDR3 has 13 amino acids. The CDR3 DNA reads TGTGCCAGCAGTGTACAGGGTTACAATGAGCAGTTCTTC. Protein product: CASSVQGYNEQFF.

V and J are TRBV15 and TRBJ2-7; D not resolved. The CDR3 extends over 14 amino acids. Trimming removed 1 base from V and 3 bases from J, with 10 bases in between. The germline V gene has CDR1 LNHNV and CDR2 YYDKDF (reference sequence). The CDR3 region has the DNA TGTGCCACCAGCAGAGGCAGAGAGGACTACGAGCAGTACTTC. Translating gives CATSRGREDYEQYF.

This chain uses TRBV27 with TRBJ2-7; D call uncertain. Germline V gene lookup returns CDR1 MNHEY and CDR2 SMNVEV (reference sequence). This CDR3 is built from 11 residues. Trimming stripped 6 bases from V and 7 bases from J, with 10 bases between. Written as DNA, the CDR3 is TGTGCCAGCAGGGACCTGGGGGAGCAGTACTTC. Residues: CASRDLGEQYF.

This chain links TRBV4-1 with TRBJ2-1, with 7 bases matching TRBD2. The length of the CDR3 is 17 residues. The ends lost 1 base at V and 8 bases at J; junction bases unmatched: 14. CDR1 and CDR2 from the germline V gene are MGHRA and YSYEKL. CDR3 in DNA: TGCGCCAGCAGCCAAGTCTGGACTAGAGCCCGTGGGTATGAGCAGTTCTTC. This translates into CASSQVWTRARGYEQFF.

The chain recombines TRBV7-9 with TRBJ2-7; perhaps TRBD2 as D (5 bases). Germline-derived CDR1 and CDR2 are SEHNR and FQNEAQ (reference sequence). V was trimmed by 5 bases and J by 2 bases, leaving 10 bases between them. The length of the CDR3 is 13 residues. As DNA, the CDR3 is TGTGCCAGCAGCACCGGGGATACCTACGAGCAGTACTTC. It codes for CASSTGDTYEQYF.

J is TRBJ1-5 and V is TRBV19; 7 nucleotides align to TRBD1. Germline CDR1 reads LNHDA; CDR2 reads SQIVND (reference sequence). This CDR3 spans 15 amino acids. J gave up 6 bases and V 7 bases, and 12 bases lay outside the gene matches. The chain's CDR3 is CASKGTDLSPQPQHF. The CDR3 DNA reads as TGTGCCAGTAAGGGGACAGACCTTTCTCCTCAGCCCCAGCATTTT.

This clone was found once. The J gene is TRBJ1-4, the V gene TRBV6-1; D is unclear. Germline V lookup: CDR1 MNHNS, CDR2 SASEGT. The CDR3 extends over 15 amino acids. V shed 4 bases and J shed 2 bases, with 11 bases lying between them. This chain's CDR3 is CASSGVRLTNEKLFF. CDR3 sequence (DNA): TGTGCCAGCAGTGGGGTTCGTTTGACTAATGAAAAACTGTTTTTT.

Regarding this clone: This CDR3 is also generated by other DNA sequences in the sample. The CDR3 is CASSSLYEQYF. The CDR3 coding sequence is TGTGCCAGCAGCTCCCTATACGAGCAGTACTTC. This sequence joins TRBV7-9 and TRBJ2-7, with D unclear. The CDR3 contains 11 residues. Germline CDR1 reads SEHNR; CDR2 reads FQNEAQ (reference sequence). V lost 4 bases to trimming and J lost 4 bases, with 5 bases between them. Together with reference TRBV7-9 and TRBJ2-7, the CDR3 gives the full variable domain: DTGVSQNPRHKITKRGQNVTFRCDPISEHNRLYWYRQTLGQGPEFLTYFQNEAQLEKSRLLSDRFSAERPKGSFSTLEIQRTEQGDSAMYLCASSSLYEQYFGPGTRLTVT.

The V gene is TRBV6-1, the J gene TRBJ2-1; no firm D call. The ends were cut back, 4 bases at V and 6 bases at J, with 13 bases in the middle. The germline CDR1 and CDR2 sequences are MNHNS and SASEGT. The CDR3 runs 14 residues. CDR3 amino acids: CASSVWLGGNEQFF. In DNA, the CDR3 is TGTGCCAGCAGTGTTTGGCTGGGCGGCAATGAGCAGTTCTTC.

The rearrangement links TRBV14 to TRBJ2-1; TRBD2 matches at 10 bases. This CDR3 has 18 amino acids. J was trimmed by 2 bases and V by 4 bases; bases with no gene match: 11. Germline lookup yields CDR1 SGHDN and CDR2 FVKESK. The CDR3 DNA reads TGTGCCAGCAGCCCCCCAAGGTTAGCGGGAGGTGCCTACAATGAGCAGTTCTTC. This encodes CASSPPRLAGGAYNEQFF.

This rearrangement joins TRBV7-2 to TRBJ2-1; TRBD2 matches 10 bases. V was clipped by 2 bases and J by 8 bases; unmatched bases: 9. Per germline, CDR1 SGHTA and CDR2 FQGNSA. The CDR3 loop spans 16 amino acids. The CDR3 spells CASSLHPSGSLDEQFF. As DNA, the CDR3 is TGTGCCAGCAGCTTACACCCTAGCGGGAGTCTGGATGAGCAGTTCTTC.

The genes are TRBV29-1 and TRBJ2-1; unclear D gene. The CDR3 extends over 12 amino acids. Germline-derived CDR1 and CDR2 are SQVTM and ANQGSEA. V lost 7 bases and J lost 10, with 17 bases in between. In nucleotides, the CDR3 is TGCAGCGCCCTCGCTGGCCGTCTGGAGCAGTTCTTC. This translates into CSALAGRLEQFF.

This chain links TRBV27 with TRBJ2-5; 12 bases are shared with TRBD2. CDR1 is MNHEY, CDR2 SMNVEV, per germline (reference sequence). The CDR3 is 15 amino acids. Trimming cost V 6 bases and J 7 bases; bases outside gene matches: 9. The CDR3 coding sequence is TGTGCCAGCAGAACCGGACTAGCGGGGACCTGGACCCAGTACTTC. Its translation is CASRTGLAGTWTQYF.

The J gene is TRBJ2-1, the V gene TRBV11-2; the D is unclear. Germline values: CDR1 SGHAT, CDR2 FQNNGV. V shed 1 base and J shed 6 bases, with 13 bases lying between them. The CDR3 extends over 15 amino acids. The DNA for the CDR3 is TGTGCCAGCAGCTTAGTGTTTGGCAAATCCAATGAGCAGTTCTTC. This gives the protein CASSLVFGKSNEQFF.

V and J are TRBV2 and TRBJ2-3; 7 bases fit TRBD2. CDR3 length equals 14 residues. V gave up 6 bases and J gave up 10 bases; unmatched junction bases: 13. Germline lookup yields CDR1 SNHLY and CDR2 FYNNEI. The CDR3 DNA follows: TGTGCCAGCAGGGGGGGGACCCCGCTGATCGCGCAGTATTTT. It is translated as CASRGGTPLIAQYF.

To note about this clone: Other DNA sequences within the sample encode an identical CDR3. CDR3 region: CASSEGLAVTYEQYF. Written as DNA, the CDR3 is TGTGCCAGCAGTGAGGGACTAGCGGTGACCTACGAGCAGTACTTC. The J gene is TRBJ2-7, the V gene TRBV6-1, with TRBD2 matching 11 bases. Per the germline V gene, CDR1 is MNHNS and CDR2 is SASEGT. V shed 3 bases, J shed 2 bases, and the junction held 3 bases outside the gene matches. CDR3 length: 15 residues.

The chain recombines TRBV12-5 with TRBJ2-2; 16 bases are shared with TRBD2. The CDR3 consists of 18 residues. Per germline, CDR1 LGHNT and CDR2 FRNRAP. V gave up 4 bases and J gave up 3 bases; unmatched junction bases: 5. CDR3 coding DNA: TGTGCTAGTGGTTCCGGAGGGACTAGCGGGAGGGACACCGGGGAGCTGTTTTTT. Translation: CASGSGGTSGRDTGELFF.

This chain links TRBV11-2 with TRBJ2-1; D call uncertain. Per germline, CDR1 SGHAT and CDR2 FQNNGV. The CDR3 runs 16 residues. V lost 5 bases and J 5 bases, leaving 19 bases between the germline ends. The DNA of the CDR3 is TGTGCCAGCAGCCGCGAGCCAGGTCCCGATCACAATGAGCAGTTCTTC. Residues: CASSREPGPDHNEQFF.

The V and J genes are TRBV13 and TRBJ2-2; 7 bases agree with TRBD2. The J segment lost 5 bases and the V segment lost 3 bases, leaving 3 bases of the junction unmatched. The CDR3 sequence is 14 residues long. CDR1 PRHDT and CDR2 FYEKMQ come from the germline V gene (reference sequence). In nucleotides, the CDR3 is TGTGCCAGCAGCTTTCGCGGGAGAACCGGGGAGCTGTTTTTT. Translation gives CASSFRGRTGELFF.

This chain connects TRBV28 to TRBJ1-4, with 8 bases fitting TRBD1. The length of the CDR3 is 17 residues. Per germline, CDR1 MDHEN and CDR2 SYDVKM. V dropped 5 bases and J dropped 8; count of bases not matched to a gene: 16. The CDR3 DNA reads TGTGCCAGCAGTCTACCCCCGCCGGGACAGGCGGACGAAAAACTGTTTTTT. Protein product: CASSLPPPGQADEKLFF.

The CDR3 region is CASSVLTPPDTGELFF. The CDR3 region has the DNA TGTGCCAGCAGCGTATTGACACCCCCCGACACCGGGGAGCTGTTTTTT. The rearrangement links TRBV9 to TRBJ2-2; no definite D call. The CDR3 runs to 16 residues. Germline V CDR1 and CDR2: SGDLS, YYNGEE. Trimming removed 1 base from V and 3 bases from J, with 13 bases in between.